A single sample is the source of the 27 T cell receptor beta chains below, sequenced in a study of OX40 agonist ivuxolimab in advanced cancers. The protocol was immunoSEQ multiplex PCR, while the TCRdb copy is restricted to in-frame clones and leaves out a portion. Of tens of thousands of clones in the sample, approximately 81% were seen once. The sequenced sample was CD4+ or CD8+ T cells sorted from blood, obtained in a trial of the OX40 agonist ivuxolimab. The receptors here all came from an adult with an advanced solid tumor such as melanoma, head and neck, liver or kidney cancer.

The chain recombines TRBV7-9 with TRBJ2-7, with 7 bases identical to TRBD2. Germline values: CDR1 SEHNR, CDR2 FQNEAQ (reference sequence). The CDR3 extends over 14 amino acids. The ends lost 6 bases at V and 3 bases at J; junction bases unmatched: 8. The CDR3 is CASSPPGGGYEQYF. As DNA, the CDR3 is TGTGCCAGCAGTCCCCCTGGGGGGGGCTACGAGCAGTACTTC.

This chain links TRBV28 with TRBJ1-2; D unclear. Germline CDR1 and CDR2: MDHEN and SYDVKM. This CDR3 has 12 residues. Trimming shortened V by 7 bases and J by 5 bases, and 11 bases separated the two germline ends. In DNA form, the CDR3 reads TGTGCCAGCACTCAGGCTGGTTATGGCTACACCTTC. This gives the protein CASTQAGYGYTF.

The genes are TRBV7-9 and TRBJ2-1; 8 nucleotides agree with TRBD2. The germline gives CDR1 SEHNR, CDR2 FQNEAQ (reference sequence). This CDR3 is 15 amino acids long. V lost 1 base to trimming and J lost 6 bases; unmatched junction nucleotides: 5. CDR3 loop: CASSLGIGTSNEQFF. The CDR3 region has the DNA TGTGCCAGCAGCTTAGGAATCGGGACTAGCAATGAGCAGTTCTTC. Together with reference TRBV7-9 and TRBJ2-1, the CDR3 gives the full variable domain: DTGVSQNPRHKITKRGQNVTFRCDPISEHNRLYWYRQTLGQGPEFLTYFQNEAQLEKSRLLSDRFSAERPKGSFSTLEIQRTEQGDSAMYLCASSLGIGTSNEQFFGPGTRLTVL.

The chain is built from TRBV18 and TRBJ2-5; the D gene is possibly TRBD1 (6 bases). The germline gives CDR1 KGHSH, CDR2 LQKENI. The CDR3 is made up of 14 amino acids. V lost 3 bases and J lost 9, with 17 bases in between. The chain's CDR3 is CASSPRTDVGAQYF. For the CDR3, the DNA is TGTGCCAGCTCACCTCGGACAGACGTAGGGGCCCAGTACTTC.

V and J are TRBV6-5 and TRBJ1-2; no clear D. The germline V gene has CDR1 MNHEY and CDR2 SVGAGI. V was cut by 5 bases and J by 8 bases, with 12 bases left in between. The CDR3 contains 12 residues. The DNA of the CDR3 is TGTGCCAGCAGTCCGGATACTCGGGGCTACACCTTC. This codes for CASSPDTRGYTF.

This clone was seen many times. The chain employs TRBV2 and TRBJ1-5; TRBD1 is a possible D gene (5 bases). The CDR3 runs to 16 residues. Trimming took 7 bases from V and 0 from J, leaving 16 bases between them. In germline, CDR1 is SNHLY, CDR2 FYNNEI. For the CDR3, the DNA is TGTGCCAGCACCGAGACAGTGGTCCATAGCAATCAGCCCCAGCATTTT. This encodes CASTETVVHSNQPQHF. Full variable domain (missing parts from reference TRBV2 and TRBJ1-5): EPEVTQTPSHQVTQMGQEVILRCVPISNHLYFYWYRQILGQKVEFLVSFYNNEISEKSEIFDDQFSVERPDGSNFTLKIRSTKLEDSAMYFCASTETVVHSNQPQHFGDGTRLSIL.

In this sample, this clone turned up once. The chain couples TRBV4-2 to TRBJ2-2; 8 bases fit TRBD2. The CDR3 is 18 amino acids. V lost 4 bases and J lost 5; bases outside the gene matches: 15. Germline CDR1 is LGHNA and CDR2 is YNFKEQ. In DNA, the CDR3 is TGTGCCAGCAGCCTCCAAAGGGCGGGGGGTGTTGGTACCGGGGAGCTGTTTTTT. Protein: CASSLQRAGGVGTGELFF.

The rearrangement joins TRBV11-2 to TRBJ1-2, with D perhaps matching TRBD1 (6 bases). Looked up from germline, CDR1 is SGHAT and CDR2 is FQNNGV. The CDR3 covers 12 residues. V dropped 3 bases and J dropped 4 bases, with 6 bases sitting between them. The CDR3 reads CASSLDSYGYTF. CDR3 DNA sequence: TGTGCCAGCAGCTTGGACAGCTATGGCTACACCTTC.

This chain links TRBV5-1 with TRBJ2-3; 7 nucleotides agree with TRBD2. Trimming took 0 bases from V and 0 from J; bases not matched to a gene: 4. CDR3 length: 16 residues. The germline V gene encodes CDR1 SGHRS and CDR2 YFSETQ. The CDR3 nucleotides read TGCGCCAGCAGCTTGGGCGGGGGTCCTAGCACAGATACGCAGTATTTT. Translation: CASSLGGGPSTDTQYF.

The J gene is TRBJ2-3, the V gene TRBV11-3; 11 nucleotides match TRBD2. The CDR3 is made up of 15 amino acids. Germline-derived CDR1 and CDR2 are SGHNT and YENEEA. Losses at the gene ends were 4 bases for V and 5 bases for J; bases not matched to a gene: 5. The CDR3, as DNA: TGTGCCAGCAGCTCGACTAGCGGGATTGGAGATACGCAGTATTTT. Translation: CASSSTSGIGDTQYF.

The chain carries TRBV7-2 and TRBJ2-3; no firm D call. CDR1 and CDR2 from the germline V gene are SGHTA and FQGNSA. Deletions cut 5 bases from V and 3 bases from J, with 9 bases between. The CDR3 is 13 amino acids. The CDR3 coding sequence is TGTGCCAGCAGCGCATCAAGGACAGATACGCAGTATTTT. This encodes CASSASRTDTQYF. The whole variable domain, filled in from reference TRBV7-2 and TRBJ2-3, reads GAGVSQSPSNKVTEKGKDVELRCDPISGHTALYWYRQSLGQGLEFLIYFQGNSAPDKSGLPSDRFSAERTGGSVSTLTIQRTQQEDSAVYLCASSASRTDTQYFGPGTRLTVL.

V is TRBV6-6 and J is TRBJ2-3; D perhaps matches TRBD1 (6 bases). The V end lost 2 bases, the J end lost 6 bases, and 15 bases lay between the germline ends. The CDR3 runs 15 residues. Germline CDR1 reads MNHNY; CDR2 reads SVGAGI (reference sequence). The CDR3 DNA sequence: TGTGCCAGCAGTTACCTACAGGGTTCGTACGATACGCAGTATTTT. It codes for CASSYLQGSYDTQYF.

The chain recombines TRBV6-5 with TRBJ1-3, with TRBD1 identical over 7 bases. Per germline, CDR1 MNHEY and CDR2 SVGAGI. V trimming: 4 bases; J trimming: 2 bases; junction bases outside the gene matches: 8. CDR3 length: 16 amino acids. The CDR3 DNA is TGTGCCAGCAGTTCCGATTCTGACAGGGCTGGAAACACCATATATTTT. Amino acid sequence: CASSSDSDRAGNTIYF.

The V gene is TRBV30, the J gene TRBJ1-5; D remains unclear. Deletions cut 0 bases from V and 6 bases from J, with 6 bases between. The CDR3 has 12 amino acids. Germline V lookup: CDR1 GTSNPN, CDR2 SVGIG (reference sequence). CDR3 sequence reads: CAWSVEFQPQHF. DNA of the CDR3: TGTGCCTGGAGTGTAGAATTTCAGCCCCAGCATTTT.

Comment on this clone: A clone one base away is much larger, so this may be a read error. The chain couples TRBV7-8 to TRBJ1-1; D gene uncertain. This CDR3 is built from 13 residues. Per germline, CDR1 SGHVS and CDR2 FQNEAQ. The V end was cut by 1 base, the J end by 1 base, with 4 bases between. CDR3 coding DNA: TGTGCCAGCAGCTTAGGAGCGAACACTGAAGCTTTCTTT. This sequence encodes CASSLGANTEAFF. Full variable domain (rest looked up from reference TRBV7-8 and TRBJ1-1): GAGVSQSPRYKVAKRGQDVALRCDPISGHVSLFWYQQALGQGPEFLTYFQNEAQLDKSGLPSDRFFAERPEGSVSTLKIQRTQQEDSAVYLCASSLGANTEAFFGQGTRLTVV.

This sequence joins TRBV6-6 and TRBJ2-7; D gene uncertain. The CDR3 sequence is 15 residues long. Germline V gives CDR1 MNHNY, CDR2 SVGAGI (reference sequence). V dropped 4 bases and J dropped 5 bases, with 18 bases sitting between them. CDR3 loop: CASSSPTLTGDEQYF. As DNA, the CDR3 is TGTGCCAGCAGTTCCCCGACCCTCACCGGCGACGAGCAGTACTTC.

The chain employs TRBV7-9 and TRBJ2-7, with 8 positions matching TRBD1. CDR3 length equals 15 residues. Germline CDR1 is SEHNR and CDR2 is FQNEAQ (reference sequence). Trimming removed 4 bases from V and 4 bases from J; junction bases left unmatched: 9. The CDR3 spells CASSSRTGSVYEQYF. In DNA form, the CDR3 reads TGTGCCAGCAGCTCGAGGACAGGGTCGGTATACGAGCAGTACTTC.

This clone appeared once. The CDR3 DNA reads as TGTGCCAGCAGCAGAAAGGGACTAGCTTTTAATGAGCAGTTCTTC. Protein: CASSRKGLAFNEQFF. V and J are TRBV7-2 and TRBJ2-1, with 9 positions matching TRBD2. The CDR3 has 15 amino acids. Germline CDR1 reads SGHTA; CDR2 reads FQGNSA. Trimming removed 5 bases from V and 7 bases from J; junction bases left unmatched: 9. Full variable domain (outside the CDR3, taken from reference TRBV7-2 and TRBJ2-1): GAGVSQSPSNKVTEKGKDVELRCDPISGHTALYWYRQSLGQGLEFLIYFQGNSAPDKSGLPSDRFSAERTGGSVSTLTIQRTQQEDSAVYLCASSRKGLAFNEQFFGPGTRLTVL.

V is TRBV6-1 and J is TRBJ1-3; D may be TRBD1 (5 bases). Germline CDR1 reads MNHNS; CDR2 reads SASEGT. The CDR3 is 15 amino acids. Trimming removed 6 bases from V and 0 bases from J, with 12 bases in between. This chain's CDR3 is CASRDGGSSGNTIYF. Here the CDR3 DNA reads TGTGCCAGCAGGGATGGGGGGTCCTCTGGAAACACCATATATTTT.

The J gene is TRBJ2-4, the V gene TRBV11-2, with 11 nucleotides matching TRBD1. V shed 5 bases and J 6 bases; nucleotides not matched to a gene: 6. The CDR3 spans 15 residues. The germline CDR1 and CDR2 sequences are SGHAT and FQNNGV. The CDR3 DNA sequence: TGTGCCAGCAGCAGGACAGGGGGCGCGGGAAACATTCAGTACTTC. Amino acid sequence: CASSRTGGAGNIQYF.

The table lists this clone with a count of one. The DNA of the CDR3 is TGTGCCAGCAGCCGGACAGAAAACGAGCAGTACTTC. Translated, it gives CASSRTENEQYF. V is TRBV7-9 and J is TRBJ2-7; perhaps TRBD1 as D (6 bases). Germline V gene sequence: CDR1 SEHNR, CDR2 FQNEAQ (reference sequence). Trimming removed 5 bases at V and 5 bases at J, with 10 bases between. This CDR3 has 12 residues.

This chain joins TRBV5-1 and TRBJ2-1; no clear D gene. Germline assignment: CDR1 SGHRS and CDR2 YFSETQ. V gave up 1 base and J gave up 2 bases, with 7 bases separating them. The CDR3 totals 14 residues. The CDR3 nucleotides read TGCGCCAGCAGCTTGCAAGGCACCTACAATGAGCAGTTCTTC. Translating gives CASSLQGTYNEQFF.

The J gene is TRBJ1-5, the V gene TRBV7-8, with a weak D call TRBD1 (5 bases). The CDR3 has 16 residues. Germline V gives CDR1 SGHVS, CDR2 FQNEAQ. V shed 3 bases and J shed 1 base, with 13 bases lying between them. The CDR3 is CASSFTGGRSNQPQHF. CDR3 sequence (DNA): TGTGCCAGCAGCTTTACGGGGGGTAGGAGCAATCAGCCCCAGCATTTT. The variable domain in full, completed from reference TRBV7-8 and TRBJ1-5, reads GAGVSQSPRYKVAKRGQDVALRCDPISGHVSLFWYQQALGQGPEFLTYFQNEAQLDKSGLPSDRFFAERPEGSVSTLKIQRTQQEDSAVYLCASSFTGGRSNQPQHFGDGTRLSIL.

This chain links TRBV5-1 with TRBJ2-3, with TRBD1 identical over 9 bases. The CDR3 runs to 14 residues. CDR1 and CDR2 from the germline V gene are SGHRS and YFSETQ. The junction had 7 bases not matched to a gene; V was cut back by 7 bases and J by 4 bases. Written as DNA, the CDR3 is TGCGCCAGCGCTCGGGGACAGGGCCCAGATACGCAGTATTTT. This codes for CASARGQGPDTQYF.

The chain joins TRBV29-1 to TRBJ2-3, with D perhaps matching TRBD1 (5 bases). Trimming removed 5 bases at V and 1 base at J, with 10 bases between. The CDR3 length is 13 residues. The germline V gene has CDR1 SQVTM and CDR2 ANQGSEA. For the CDR3, the DNA is TGCAGCGTTCTCCAGGGTGGCACAGATACGCAGTATTTT. It translates to CSVLQGGTDTQYF.

This clone appeared a few times. The chain carries TRBV7-9 and TRBJ1-6; D gene ambiguous. This CDR3 comprises 14 residues. The V gene lost 1 base and the J gene lost 8 bases, with 9 bases spanning the gap. CDR1 is SEHNR and CDR2 is FQNEAQ in the germline V gene (reference sequence). The CDR3 region has the DNA TGTGCCAGCAGCTTAGGGTACCTGCATTCACCCCTCCACTTT. Its protein product is CASSLGYLHSPLHF.

This clone was detected ten times or more. V usage is TRBV10-3 and J usage is TRBJ2-6, with 7 positions matching TRBD1. The J segment lost 2 bases and the V segment lost 6 bases, leaving 1 base of the junction unmatched. The CDR3 sequence is 14 residues long. CDR1 and CDR2 (germline): ENHRY, SYGVKD. CDR3 in DNA: TGTGCCATCAGCGACAGGGCTGGGGCCAACGTCCTGACTTTC. It specifies CAISDRAGANVLTF.